This T cell receptor beta chain is drawn from a study of blood T cell repertoires in COVID-19 (TCRdb year 2020). Regarding the study in general: Collaborator samples came from the United States, Italy and Spain and covered acute and convalescent phases of COVID-19. The material from the prospective study consisted of cDNA or gDNA derived from T cells, B-cell-depleted T cells, or PBMCs. Deeply sampled blood TCRbeta repertoires from subjects exposed to, actively infected with, or recovered from COVID-19 were included in the dataset. The repertoires were made available in a free public database intended to serve as a resource for research on the immune response to SARS-CoV-2. The samples were drawn from two sources: the first 160 participants of the ongoing ImmuneRACE study, and over 950 subjects contributed by 6 global collaborators. Nearly every sample came with metadata listing a de-identified subject ID, COVID-19 status, age in years and sex. HLA class I and class II types, where available, came from metadata supplied by the sample provider rather than from assay-based typing.

One collaborating source in Seattle enrolled patients during active infection and followed them longitudinally through the course of disease. Collaborating institutions collected whole blood in K2EDTA tubes following their own protocols. For TCRbeta analysis, collaborators shipped samples in one of three forms: frozen whole blood, isolated PBMCs, or DNA extracted from either of those sample types. What the work shows at the level of the full study, not this receptor alone: The amount of clinical and demographic metadata varied by source and participant and was provided uncurated.

TCRbeta CDR3 regions were amplified from genomic DNA by means of the immunoSEQ Assay, a bias-controlled multiplex PCR. Turning to the authors' computational methods: The number of nucleated cells in each sample was estimated from the amplification of reference gene primers within the assay. To quantify the absolute abundance of each unique TCRbeta CDR3 rearrangement, sequence reads were collapsed and filtered. Productive Simpson clonality was computed per sample as the square root of Simpson's diversity index over productive rearrangements. TCRdb took over this immuneACCESS table, retaining in-frame rearrangements with V and J assigned. Such tables are incomplete; in checked studies, under half of the missing clones stem from an unresolved V gene, and the remainder is unexplained. That table supplies the V and J calls and clone size; D and trimming were determined from the DNA. In this sample the table shows around 270,000 clones, approximately 83% of which occur a single time. Jointly, the top ten make up approximately 14% of the sample.

According to the germline V gene (reference sequence), CDR1 reads DFQATT and CDR2 reads SNEGSKA. For this chain, trimming is 3 bases at the V end and 3 bases at the J end, and the number of junction bases without a gene match is 6. The CDR3 numbers 15 residues from cysteine through phenylalanine. The read is trimmed to its CDR3 DNA, 45 bases read in frame from base 1. About this clone: Its antigen specificity is not known. The sample holds no much larger clone one base away, and base qualities are not on file.

Here the chain combines TRBV20-1 and TRBJ2-7, with 12 middle bases fitting TRBD2. The TCR sequence derives from a person aged 70 to 85 with COVID-19, enrolled during active disease. The sequenced sample consisted of peripheral blood. The sequenced DNA is TGCAGTGCTAGTTTACCGACTAGCGGGGGCTACGAGCAGTACTTC. The translation is CSASLPTSGGYEQYF.